Below, one T cell receptor (beta chain) is given with its context. Antigen specificity is unknown. Patients were all untreated before their thyroid surgery. Germline V gives CDR1 SGHRS, CDR2 YFSETQ. V was cut by 0 bases and J by 5 bases, with 9 bases left in between. The CDR3 spans 14 residues. Source study methods: CDR3 differences across clinicopathological groups were used to build a distant-metastasis classifier for papillary thyroid cancer. TCRdb reassembled clones from the PCR reads with MiXCR. These V and J calls originate from TCRdb's pipeline instead of the authors' own analysis. The table has some 28,000 clones, roughly 19% seen once; the top ten hold approximately 39%. This sample is drawn from a study of metastatic and nonmetastatic thyroid tumors. About the research overall: Repertoires were compared across blood and tumor or nodule tissue from malignant and benign thyroid patients. Notes on the study in general: When malignant thyroid tumors were compared with benign nodules, TCR beta diversity was reportedly significantly higher in the malignant tumors. This held in both blood and tumor samples.

This chain links TRBV5-1 with TRBJ1-5; a possible D gene is TRBD1 (6 bases). This sequence originates from a female donor with papillary thyroid cancer or a benign thyroid nodule (not recorded which). Some clones in this sample may be carry-over from other donors' samples. The specimen was blood. This chain's CDR3 is CASSLEGVHQPQHF. CDR3 DNA: TGCGCCAGCAGCTTGGAGGGGGTCCATCAGCCCCAGCATTTT.